Listed below are T cell receptor beta chains from one sample, sequenced in a study of vaccination effects on CD4 cells after COVID-19. These TCRs' antigens remain unknown. Sequencing used immunoSEQ multiplex PCR; TCRdb keeps in-frame clones, though not all of them. In the table there are around 30,000 clones, roughly 70% of which are singletons. Sequenced here: CD4+ T cells from PBMCs cultured with HCoV-NL63 spike peptides, sampled after COVID-19 vaccination. The receptor set was obtained from a human donor who received a COVID-19 vaccine. CDR3s include the opening cysteine and the closing phenylalanine or tryptophan. Each record gives: V gene, D gene, J gene, clone size, CDR3 DNA, CDR3 protein. A D gene is named only where the DNA matches it firmly. Clone size appears in some rows only: once, few, many, or a class for an expanded clone.

TRBV7-2	.	TRBJ1-4	few	TGTGCCAGCAGCTTAAGTGGGGGGAGTGAAAAACTGTTTTTT	CASSLSGGSEKLFF
TRBV25-1	.	TRBJ1-1	.	TGTGCCAGCAGTGAATACTTGGGAACTGAAGCTTTCTTT	CASSEYLGTEAFF
TRBV6-4	.	TRBJ2-5	.	TGTGCCAGCAGCGCTCAGTCTGGAGAGACCCAGTACTTC	CASSAQSGETQYF
TRBV18	TRBD1	TRBJ1-2	.	TGTGCCAGCTCACCACGGGACAGTGACTATGGCTACACCTTC	CASSPRDSDYGYTF
TRBV10-1	.	TRBJ1-2	.	TGCGCCAGCAGCAGGACGGGGGAAGTTGGCTACACCTTC	CASSRTGEVGYTF
TRBV7-2	.	TRBJ1-2	.	TGTGCCAGCAGCTTATCCCCGGGCGGGTGGATCGGCTACACCTTC	CASSLSPGGWIGYTF
TRBV19	.	TRBJ1-3	few	TGTGCCAGTTCCCGGAGCGGCACTGGAAACACCATATATTTT	CASSRSGTGNTIYF
TRBV11-2	.	TRBJ1-1	.	TGTGCCAGCAGCTCGGACAGGAACACTGAAGCTTTCTTT	CASSSDRNTEAFF
TRBV5-1	.	TRBJ1-2	.	TGCGCCAGCACGCAGACAGACCGGCGGAATGGCTACACCTTC	CASTQTDRRNGYTF
TRBV24-1	TRBD1	TRBJ1-2	.	TGTGCCACCAGTGAGGCCTCAGGGGGCGTGAGCGGCTACACCTTC	CATSEASGGVSGYTF
TRBV29-1	TRBD1	TRBJ2-3	.	TGCAGCGCAAGGGACAGCCCCTATACGCAGTATTTT	CSARDSPYTQYF
TRBV11-3	TRBD1	TRBJ2-1	.	TGTGCCAGCAGCTTGGGACAGGGGTCCTACAATGAGCAGTTCTTC	CASSLGQGSYNEQFF
TRBV3-1/TRBV3-2	.	TRBJ2-5	.	TGTGCCAGCAGCCAAGGTAACCCAGAGACCCAGTACTTC	CASSQGNPETQYF
TRBV4-1	.	TRBJ1-2	.	TGCGCCAGCAGCCAAGACAGGTATGGCTACACCTTC	CASSQDRYGYTF
TRBV9	.	TRBJ2-5	once	TGTGCCAGCAGCGTTGGATGGTCTGCACCTGAGGGCGAGACCCAGTACTTC	CASSVGWSAPEGETQYF
TRBV4-1	.	TRBJ1-3	few	TGCGTTCGGGGAAACACCATATATTTT	CVRGNTIYF
TRBV6-5	.	TRBJ2-5	.	TGTGCCAGCAGTCTGCCCGGACAGGAGACCCAGTACTTC	CASSLPGQETQYF
TRBV18	TRBD2	TRBJ2-1	.	TGTGCCAGCTCATCAGGGACTAGCAGTAATGAGCAGTTCTTC	CASSSGTSSNEQFF
TRBV6-5	TRBD1	TRBJ1-5	.	TGTGCCAGCAGTACACGGACAGGTGGCAATCAGCCCCAGCATTTT	CASSTRTGGNQPQHF
TRBV2	TRBD1	TRBJ2-3	.	TGTGCCAGCAGTGGACAGGGGGGCGCAGATACGCAGTATTTT	CASSGQGGADTQYF
TRBV18	TRBD1	TRBJ1-2	.	TGTGCCAGCTCACCGGATCAGGGGGTATATGGCTACACCTTC	CASSPDQGVYGYTF
TRBV12-5	TRBD2	TRBJ2-7	.	TGTGCTAGTGGTTTGGTTGGGCTAGCGGGAGGGTACGGCTTCGAGCAGTACTTC	CASGLVGLAGGYGFEQYF
TRBV9	.	TRBJ1-1	.	TGTGCCAGCAGCGTAGGATTGATCGAAGTGGGCACTGAAGCTTTCTTT	CASSVGLIEVGTEAFF
TRBV5-8	.	TRBJ1-3	.	TGTGCCAGCAGCTTGGCCGCCGTCACCATATATTTT	CASSLAAVTIYF
TRBV6-5	.	TRBJ1-1	.	TGTGCCAGCAGTTACTCAGCAGGCAGGGGTGAGACTGAAGCTTTCTTT	CASSYSAGRGETEAFF
TRBV5-6	TRBD1	TRBJ2-6	.	TGTGCCAGCAGCTTGTTTGGGGACAGGTATTCTGGGGCCAACGTCCTGACTTTC	CASSLFGDRYSGANVLTF
TRBV10-3	TRBD1	TRBJ2-1	.	TGTGCCATCAGTGAAATAAACAGGGGCAATGAGCAGTTCTTC	CAISEINRGNEQFF
TRBV18	.	TRBJ2-1	.	TGTGCCAGCTCACCCTGGGACGGGGGCAATGAGCAGTTCTTC	CASSPWDGGNEQFF
TRBV11-2	.	TRBJ2-7	.	TGTGCCAGCAGCTCGAACCAGGACTCCTACGAGCAGTACTTC	CASSSNQDSYEQYF
TRBV6-6	.	TRBJ1-6	few	TGTGCCAGCAGTTACTCGGAGGGGGGGAATTCACCCCTCCACTTT	CASSYSEGGNSPLHF
TRBV7-9	.	TRBJ1-4	.	TGTGCCAGCAGCTTAGGAATGCACAGGGAGGGAGAAAAACTGTTTTTT	CASSLGMHREGEKLFF
TRBV6-1	.	TRBJ1-2	.	TGTGCCAGCAGTGAACGGAACCTCCTGGAGGGCTATGGCTACACCTTC	CASSERNLLEGYGYTF
TRBV10-3	TRBD2	TRBJ2-3	.	TGTGCCATCAGTGAGTCCAAGGGAAGCGGGGGTTTCGCAGATACGCAGTATTTT	CAISESKGSGGFADTQYF
TRBV3-1/TRBV3-2	.	TRBJ1-6	.	TGTGCCAGCAGCCAAGTATCAGGACCGAGGGCGACGGCCCTCCACTTT	CASSQVSGPRATALHF
TRBV4-2	.	TRBJ2-1	.	TGTGCCAGCAGCCAAGATATTTATGAGCAGTTCTTC	CASSQDIYEQFF
TRBV13	.	TRBJ1-2	.	TGTGCCAGCAAGGTAGACCGGGCTAACTATGGCTACACCTTC	CASKVDRANYGYTF
TRBV5-4	.	TRBJ2-7	once	TGTGCCAGCAGCTTGGCCCCGGGGGACCAGCAGTACTTC	CASSLAPGDQQYF
TRBV4-1	.	TRBJ1-4	.	TGCGCCAGCAGCCAAGGAACACAAGCAACTAATGAAAAACTGTTTTTT	CASSQGTQATNEKLFF
TRBV12-3/TRBV12-4	TRBD1	TRBJ1-2	.	TGTGCCAGCAGCCAGGGACAGGGCTATGGCTACACCTTC	CASSQGQGYGYTF
TRBV5-1	.	TRBJ1-1	.	TGCGCCAGCAGCTTGGAGGCAGACACTGAAGCTTTCTTT	CASSLEADTEAFF
TRBV27	TRBD2	TRBJ2-7	.	TGTGCCAGCAGTTTAGCGGGAGGTCCTCAATACGAGCAGTACTTC	CASSLAGGPQYEQYF